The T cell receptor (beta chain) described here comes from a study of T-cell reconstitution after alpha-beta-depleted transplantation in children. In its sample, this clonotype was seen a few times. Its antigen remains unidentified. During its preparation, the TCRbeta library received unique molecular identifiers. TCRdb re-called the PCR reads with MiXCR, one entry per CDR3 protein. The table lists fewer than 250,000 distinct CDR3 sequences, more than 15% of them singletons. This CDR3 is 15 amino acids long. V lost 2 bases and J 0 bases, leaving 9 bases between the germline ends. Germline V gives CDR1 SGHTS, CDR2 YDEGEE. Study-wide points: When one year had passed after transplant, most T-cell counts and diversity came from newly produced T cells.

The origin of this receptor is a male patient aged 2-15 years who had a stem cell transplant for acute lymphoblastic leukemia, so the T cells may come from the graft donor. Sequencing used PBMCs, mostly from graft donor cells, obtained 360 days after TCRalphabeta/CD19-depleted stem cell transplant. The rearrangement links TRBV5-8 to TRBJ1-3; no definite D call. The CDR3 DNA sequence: TGTGCCAGCAGCTTCATGGGTGCCTCTGGAAACACCATATATTTT. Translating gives CASSFMGASGNTIYF. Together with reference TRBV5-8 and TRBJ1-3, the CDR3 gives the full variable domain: EAGVTQSPTHLIKTRGQQATLRCSPISGHTSVYWYQQALGLGLQFLLWYDEGEERNRGNFPPRFSGRQFPNYSSELNVNALELEDSALYLCASSFMGASGNTIYFGEGSWLTVV.